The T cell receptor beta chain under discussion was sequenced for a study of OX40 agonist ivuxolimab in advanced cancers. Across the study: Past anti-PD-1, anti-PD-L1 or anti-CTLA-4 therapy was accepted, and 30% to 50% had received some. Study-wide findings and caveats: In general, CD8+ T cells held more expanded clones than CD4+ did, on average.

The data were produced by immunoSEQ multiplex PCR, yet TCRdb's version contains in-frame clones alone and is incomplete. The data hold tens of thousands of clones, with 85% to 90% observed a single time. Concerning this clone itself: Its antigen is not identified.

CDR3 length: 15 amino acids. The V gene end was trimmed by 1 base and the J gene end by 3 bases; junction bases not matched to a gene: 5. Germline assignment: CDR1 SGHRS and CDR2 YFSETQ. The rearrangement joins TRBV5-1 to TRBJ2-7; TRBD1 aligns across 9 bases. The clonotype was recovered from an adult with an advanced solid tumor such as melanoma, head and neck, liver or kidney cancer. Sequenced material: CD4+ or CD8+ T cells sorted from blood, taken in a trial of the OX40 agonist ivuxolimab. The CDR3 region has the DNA TGCGCCAGCAGCTTGCGAGGGACAGGGAGCTACGAGCAGTACTTC. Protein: CASSLRGTGSYEQYF. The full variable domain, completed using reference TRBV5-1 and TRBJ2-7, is KAGVTQTPRYLIKTRGQQVTLSCSPISGHRSVSWYQQTPGQGLQFLFEYFSETQRNKGNFPGRFSGRQFSNSRSEMNVSTLELGDSALYLCASSLRGTGSYEQYFGPGTRLTVT.